This TCR beta chain is drawn from a study of blood T cell repertoires in COVID-19. Study-wide context: T cells, B-cell-depleted T cells, or PBMCs provided the cDNA or gDNA that served as material.

The study recruited people aged about 18 to 95 years across approximately 25 US areas. Participant-reported clinical history was the basis for cohort assignment. The CDR3 is made up of 15 amino acids. Germline CDR1 and CDR2: KGHDR and SFDVKD. V was clipped by 5 bases and J by 1 base; unmatched bases: 3. Per the study methods: Estimation of nucleated cell counts relied on the amplification of reference gene primers. TCRdb's table, derived via immunoSEQ multiplex PCR, lists solely in-frame clones and lacks some. The DNA was the basis for D and trimming; V, J and clone size are from that table. This table has fewer than 350,000 clones, approximately 91% appearing once.

The source is a middle-aged woman with acute COVID-19. The rearrangement uses TRBV24-1 and TRBJ2-3; 9 nucleotides align to TRBD2. Sequences were obtained from PBMCs or T cells enriched from blood (not recorded which). The DNA for the CDR3 is TGTGCCACCAGTGTCTTAGCGGGGGGCACAGATACGCAGTATTTT. Translating it yields CATSVLAGGTDTQYF.